This T cell receptor (beta chain) was found in a study of blood T cell repertoires in COVID-19. Whole-study context: COVID-19 samples collected from the United States, Italy and Spain covered acute and convalescent phases. Nucleic acid was either cDNA or gDNA, and it came from T cells, B-cell-depleted T cells, or PBMCs.

Under the authors' procedure: Estimated nucleated cell counts came from reference gene primer amplification. Sequencing was performed with immunoSEQ multiplex PCR; in TCRdb, only in-frame clones are kept and a portion is missing. The D gene and trimming were derived from the DNA, and the V and J assignments and clone size from that table. Of more than 250,000 clones in the sample, roughly 90% were seen once. Germline V gives CDR1 LGHDT, CDR2 YNNKEL (reference sequence). J was trimmed by 6 bases and V by 1 base; bases with no gene match: 10. The CDR3 spans 18 residues. The rearrangement joins TRBV3-1 (or the pseudogene TRBV3-2) to TRBJ2-1, with 12 nucleotides matching TRBD2. Sequenced material: peripheral blood. This receptor was identified in a man younger than 30 who had recovered from COVID-19. The CDR3 protein is CASSQGNPTSGSGNEQFF. CDR3 DNA sequence: TGTGCCAGCAGCCAAGGTAATCCGACTAGCGGGAGTGGCAATGAGCAGTTCTTC.